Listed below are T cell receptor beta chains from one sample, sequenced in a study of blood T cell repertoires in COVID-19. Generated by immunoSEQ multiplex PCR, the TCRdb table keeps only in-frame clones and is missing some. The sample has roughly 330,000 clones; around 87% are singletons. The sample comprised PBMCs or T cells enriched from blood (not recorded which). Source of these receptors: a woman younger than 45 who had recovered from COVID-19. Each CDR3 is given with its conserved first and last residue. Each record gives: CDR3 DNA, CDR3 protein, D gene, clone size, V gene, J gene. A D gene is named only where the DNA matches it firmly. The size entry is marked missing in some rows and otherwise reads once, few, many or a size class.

CDR3 DNA: TGTGCCAGCTCACCGGGGACAGGGGGTGCCTACAATGAGCAGTTCTTC
CDR3 protein: CASSPGTGGAYNEQFF
D gene: TRBD1
clone size: .
V gene: TRBV18
J gene: TRBJ2-1

CDR3 DNA: TGTGCCAGCAGCTACCGACTAGCGGGGGGGCCGCGAGAGACCCAGTACTTC
CDR3 protein: CASSYRLAGGPRETQYF
D gene: TRBD2
clone size: once
V gene: TRBV5-4
J gene: TRBJ2-5

CDR3 DNA: TGTGCCAGCAGCCAAGATCCCGGGGGTTTAGGTTCACCCCTCCACTTT
CDR3 protein: CASSQDPGGLGSPLHF
D gene: .
clone size: .
V gene: TRBV4-2
J gene: TRBJ1-6

CDR3 DNA: TGTGCCATCAGTGAGGGACAGGGGCGCACTGAAGCTTTCTTT
CDR3 protein: CAISEGQGRTEAFF
D gene: TRBD1
clone size: .
V gene: TRBV10-3
J gene: TRBJ1-1

CDR3 DNA: TGTGCCAGCAGTGTGGCAGGGGGGCACGAGCAGTACTTC
CDR3 protein: CASSVAGGHEQYF
D gene: .
clone size: .
V gene: TRBV6-4
J gene: TRBJ2-7

CDR3 DNA: TGTGCCAGCAGCTTATTATCGGTGGGCCCCGCCGATTTT
CDR3 protein: CASSLLSVGPADF
D gene: .
clone size: .
V gene: TRBV7-3
J gene: TRBJ2-3

CDR3 DNA: TGTGCCAGCAGGGACTCAGGGGACTATGGCTACACCTTC
CDR3 protein: CASRDSGDYGYTF
D gene: .
clone size: once
V gene: TRBV6-1
J gene: TRBJ1-2

CDR3 DNA: TGTGCCAGCAGTATGGGACAGGTGAACACTGAAGCTTTCTTT
CDR3 protein: CASSMGQVNTEAFF
D gene: TRBD1
clone size: .
V gene: TRBV6-2/TRBV6-3
J gene: TRBJ1-1

CDR3 DNA: TGTGCCAGCAGTGCGCGCACTAACTATGGCTACACCTTC
CDR3 protein: CASSARTNYGYTF
D gene: .
clone size: .
V gene: TRBV6-2/TRBV6-3
J gene: TRBJ1-2

CDR3 DNA: TGTGCCAGCAGCTTATCCGCGGGGAACACAGATACGCAGTATTTT
CDR3 protein: CASSLSAGNTDTQYF
D gene: .
clone size: .
V gene: TRBV7-2
J gene: TRBJ2-3